The 10 T cell receptor beta chains presented below share a single source sample, sequenced in a study of T-cell reconstitution after alpha-beta-depleted transplantation in children. Unique molecular identifiers were used in preparing the TCRbeta library. MiXCR was run by TCRdb on the PCR reads, yielding one entry per CDR3 protein. The sample shows approximately 290,000 distinct CDR3 sequences, more than 9% of them seen only once. Specimen: peripheral blood, collected 180 days after TCRalphabeta/CD19-depleted stem cell transplant. Receptors were obtained from a male patient between 2 and 9 years old who had a stem cell transplant for chronic granulomatous disease, so the T cells may come from the graft donor.

This clonotype was counted a few times. The chain employs TRBV15 and TRBJ2-1; 8 bases agree with TRBD1. Germline CDR1 and CDR2: LNHNV and YYDKDF (reference sequence). The CDR3 runs to 18 residues. Unmatched junction bases numbered 11, after V lost 0 bases and J lost 4 bases. The CDR3 nucleotides are TGTGCCACCAGCAGAGAGGGTCCCGGGACAGGAATATACAATGAGCAGTTCTTC. Residues: CATSREGPGTGIYNEQFF.

The sample holds many counts of this clonotype. The chain couples TRBV12-3 or TRBV12-4 to TRBJ2-7, with 10 bases identical to TRBD1. The CDR3 contains 15 residues. V dropped 5 bases and J dropped 2; count of bases not matched to a gene: 6. CDR3 loop: CASSDQGQGAYEQYF. The CDR3 region has the DNA TGTGCCAGCAGTGACCAAGGACAGGGGGCCTACGAGCAGTACTTC.

This clonotype has ten or more counts. The chain recombines TRBV7-9 with TRBJ1-1; D gene ambiguous. CDR3 size: 14 residues. The germline gives CDR1 SEHNR, CDR2 FQNEAQ (reference sequence). V was shortened by 3 bases and J by 5 bases, with 13 bases between the two germline ends. The DNA of the CDR3 is TGTGCCAGCAGCTTTCGCTCCGGTGGTACTGAAGCTTTCTTT. The encoded protein is CASSFRSGGTEAFF.

Details on this clonotype: This may come from a read error, since a much larger clone is one base off. The chain combines TRBV5-6 with TRBJ2-7; D uncertain. The CDR3 extends over 13 amino acids. Germline V CDR1 and CDR2: SGHDT, YYEEEE. CDR3 residues: CASSLGPGYEQHF. The CDR3 DNA is TGTGCCAGCAGCTTGGGACCAGGATACGAGCAGCACTTC.

This clonotype was counted a few times. This chain links TRBV5-1 with TRBJ2-1; possibly TRBD2 for D (5 bases). Trimming stripped 2 bases from V and 5 bases from J, with 11 bases between. CDR1 is SGHRS, CDR2 YFSETQ, per germline. This CDR3 is 14 amino acids long. The CDR3 coding sequence is TGCGCCAGCAGCTTTATCGGGAACAACAATGAGCAGTTCTTC. This sequence encodes CASSFIGNNNEQFF. Full variable domain (rest looked up from reference TRBV5-1 and TRBJ2-1): KAGVTQTPRYLIKTRGQQVTLSCSPISGHRSVSWYQQTPGQGLQFLFEYFSETQRNKGNFPGRFSGRQFSNSRSEMNVSTLELGDSALYLCASSFIGNNNEQFFGPGTRLTVL.

CDR3 residues: CASSSFRAKGQWSSGANVLTF. The CDR3, as DNA: TGTGCCAGCAGTTCCTTTAGGGCCAAAGGGCAGTGGTCCTCTGGGGCCAACGTCCTGACTTTC. The chain carries TRBV28 and TRBJ2-6; the D is unclear. Germline V gene lookup returns CDR1 MDHEN and CDR2 SYDVKM. This CDR3 has 21 amino acids. Trimming shortened V by 4 bases and J by 0 bases, and 25 bases separated the two germline ends.

V and J are TRBV12-3 or TRBV12-4 and TRBJ1-5, with D unclear. V lost 2 bases, J lost 6 bases, and 11 bases lay in between. The CDR3 totals 14 residues. DNA for the CDR3: TGTGCCAGCAGTTTATCTGGAGGGCGTCAGCCCCAGCATTTT. Protein: CASSLSGGRQPQHF.

This clonotype has ten or more counts. The chain combines TRBV20-1 with TRBJ1-4, with TRBD1 matching over 8 bases. The CDR3 is 15 residues long. V lost 0 bases and J lost 7; bases outside the gene matches: 7. The germline V gene has CDR1 DFQATT and CDR2 SNEGSKA (reference sequence). The DNA for the CDR3 is TGCAGTGCTAGAGACCCCACAGGGGGGTCTGAAAAACTGTTTTTT. Its translation is CSARDPTGGSEKLFF.

A word on this clonotype: This sequence may be a read error, since a much larger clone differs from it by one base. The chain is built from TRBV6-1 and TRBJ2-1, with 10 nucleotides matching TRBD2. V lost 6 bases to trimming and J lost 7 bases; unmatched junction nucleotides: 6. This CDR3 has 14 residues. The germline CDR1 and CDR2 sequences are MNHNS and SASEGT. CDR3 bases: TGTGCCAGCAGATTTAGCGGGGGGATAAATGAGCAGTTCTTC. Translation: CASRFSGGINEQFF.

The sample holds many counts of this clonotype. The genes are TRBV5-1 and TRBJ2-1; D is unclear. The CDR3 runs 19 residues. The V gene's germline CDR1 is SGHRS and CDR2 YFSETQ. Trimming took 1 base from V and 0 from J, leaving 20 bases between them. The CDR3 DNA sequence: TGCGCCAGCAGCTTGTCTGTTTTTTCGGGCGCGAGCTCCTACAATGAGCAGTTCTTC. Amino acids: CASSLSVFSGASSYNEQFF.